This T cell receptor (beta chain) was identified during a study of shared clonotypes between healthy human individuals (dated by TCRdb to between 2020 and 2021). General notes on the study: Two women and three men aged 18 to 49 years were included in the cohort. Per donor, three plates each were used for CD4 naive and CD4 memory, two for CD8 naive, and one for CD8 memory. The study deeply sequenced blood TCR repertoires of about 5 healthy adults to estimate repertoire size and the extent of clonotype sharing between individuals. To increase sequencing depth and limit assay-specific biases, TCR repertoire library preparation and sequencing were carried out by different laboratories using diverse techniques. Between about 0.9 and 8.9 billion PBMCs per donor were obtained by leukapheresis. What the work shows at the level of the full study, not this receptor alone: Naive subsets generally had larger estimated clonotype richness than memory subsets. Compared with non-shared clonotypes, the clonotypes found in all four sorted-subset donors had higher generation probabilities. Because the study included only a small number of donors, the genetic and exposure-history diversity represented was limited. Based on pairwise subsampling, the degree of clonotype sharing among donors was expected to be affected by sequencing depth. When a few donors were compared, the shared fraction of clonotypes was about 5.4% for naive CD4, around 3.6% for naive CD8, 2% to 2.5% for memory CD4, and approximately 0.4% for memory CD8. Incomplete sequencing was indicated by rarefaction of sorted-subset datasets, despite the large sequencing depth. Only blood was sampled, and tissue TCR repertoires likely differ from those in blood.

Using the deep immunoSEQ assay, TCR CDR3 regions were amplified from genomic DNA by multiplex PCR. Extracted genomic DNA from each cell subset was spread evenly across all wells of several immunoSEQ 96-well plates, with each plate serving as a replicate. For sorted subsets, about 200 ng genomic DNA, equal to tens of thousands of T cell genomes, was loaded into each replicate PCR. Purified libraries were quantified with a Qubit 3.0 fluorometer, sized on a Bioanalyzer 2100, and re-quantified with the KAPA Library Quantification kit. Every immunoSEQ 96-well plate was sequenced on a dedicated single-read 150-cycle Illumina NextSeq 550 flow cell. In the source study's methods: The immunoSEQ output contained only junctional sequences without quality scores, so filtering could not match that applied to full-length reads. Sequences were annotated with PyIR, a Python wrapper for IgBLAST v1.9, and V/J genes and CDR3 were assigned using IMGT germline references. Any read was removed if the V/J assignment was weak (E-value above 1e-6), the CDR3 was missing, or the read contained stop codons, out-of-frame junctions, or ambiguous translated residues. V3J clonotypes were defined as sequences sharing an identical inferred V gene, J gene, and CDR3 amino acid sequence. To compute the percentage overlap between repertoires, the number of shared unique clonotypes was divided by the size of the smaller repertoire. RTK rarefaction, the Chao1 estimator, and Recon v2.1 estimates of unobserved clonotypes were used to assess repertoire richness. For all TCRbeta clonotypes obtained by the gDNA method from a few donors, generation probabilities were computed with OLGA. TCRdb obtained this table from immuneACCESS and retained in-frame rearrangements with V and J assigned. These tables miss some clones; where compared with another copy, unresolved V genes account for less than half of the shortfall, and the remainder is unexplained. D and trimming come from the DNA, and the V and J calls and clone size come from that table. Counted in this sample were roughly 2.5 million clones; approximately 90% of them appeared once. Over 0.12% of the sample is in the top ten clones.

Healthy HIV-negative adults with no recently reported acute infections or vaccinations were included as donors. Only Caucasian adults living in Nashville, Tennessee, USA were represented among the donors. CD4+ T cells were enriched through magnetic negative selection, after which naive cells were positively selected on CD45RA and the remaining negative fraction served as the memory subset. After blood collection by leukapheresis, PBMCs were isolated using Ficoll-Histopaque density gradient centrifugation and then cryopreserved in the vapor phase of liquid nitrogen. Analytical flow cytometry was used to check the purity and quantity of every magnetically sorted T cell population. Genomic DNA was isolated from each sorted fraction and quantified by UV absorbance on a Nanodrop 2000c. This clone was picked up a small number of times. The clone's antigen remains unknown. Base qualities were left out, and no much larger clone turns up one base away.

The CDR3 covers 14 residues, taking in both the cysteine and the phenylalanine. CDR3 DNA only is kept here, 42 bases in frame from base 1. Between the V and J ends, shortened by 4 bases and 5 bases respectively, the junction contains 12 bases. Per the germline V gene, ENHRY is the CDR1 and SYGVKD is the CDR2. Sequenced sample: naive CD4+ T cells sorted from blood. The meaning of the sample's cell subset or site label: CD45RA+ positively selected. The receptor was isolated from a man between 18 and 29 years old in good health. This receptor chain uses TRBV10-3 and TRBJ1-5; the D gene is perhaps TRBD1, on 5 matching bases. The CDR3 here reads CAISARVEDQPQHF. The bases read TGTGCCATCAGTGCCAGGGTAGAGGATCAGCCCCAGCATTTT.